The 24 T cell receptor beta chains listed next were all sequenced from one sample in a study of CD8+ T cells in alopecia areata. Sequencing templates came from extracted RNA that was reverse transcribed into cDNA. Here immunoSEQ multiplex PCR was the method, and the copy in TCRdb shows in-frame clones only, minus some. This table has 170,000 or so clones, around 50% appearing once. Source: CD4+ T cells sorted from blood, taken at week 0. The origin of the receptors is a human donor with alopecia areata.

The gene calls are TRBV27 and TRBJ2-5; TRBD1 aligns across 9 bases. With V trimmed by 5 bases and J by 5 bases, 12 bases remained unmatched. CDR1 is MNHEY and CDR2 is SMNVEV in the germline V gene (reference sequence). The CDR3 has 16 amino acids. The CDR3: CASSHRTGVLPETQYF. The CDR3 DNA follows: TGTGCCAGCAGTCACAGGACAGGGGTTCTCCCTGAGACCCAGTACTTC.

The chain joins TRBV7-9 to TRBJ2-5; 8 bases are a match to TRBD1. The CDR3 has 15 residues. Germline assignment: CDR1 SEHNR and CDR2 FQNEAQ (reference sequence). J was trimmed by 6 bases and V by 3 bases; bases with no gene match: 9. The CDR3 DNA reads TGTGCCAGCAGCTTCAGACAGGGGTTGGAAAAGACCCAGTACTTC. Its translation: CASSFRQGLEKTQYF.

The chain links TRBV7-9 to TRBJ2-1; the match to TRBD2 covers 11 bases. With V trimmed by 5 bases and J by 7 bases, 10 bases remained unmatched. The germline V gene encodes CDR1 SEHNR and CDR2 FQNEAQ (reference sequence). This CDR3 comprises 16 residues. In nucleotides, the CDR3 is TGTGCCAGCAGCCTCACCCCTAGCGGGGGGTGGAATGAGCAGTTCTTC. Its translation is CASSLTPSGGWNEQFF.

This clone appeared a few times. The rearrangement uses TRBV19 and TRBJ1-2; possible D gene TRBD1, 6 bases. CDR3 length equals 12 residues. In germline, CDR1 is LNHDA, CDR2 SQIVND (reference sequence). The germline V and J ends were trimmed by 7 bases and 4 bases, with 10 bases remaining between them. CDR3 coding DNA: TGTGCCAGTAACTCGGACAGCTATGGCTACACCTTC. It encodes CASNSDSYGYTF.

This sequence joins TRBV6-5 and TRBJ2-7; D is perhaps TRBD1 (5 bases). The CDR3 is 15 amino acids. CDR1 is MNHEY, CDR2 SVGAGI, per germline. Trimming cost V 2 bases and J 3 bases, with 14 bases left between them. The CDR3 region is CASSYVQGKSYEQYF. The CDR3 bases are TGTGCCAGCAGTTACGTGCAGGGAAAGAGCTACGAGCAGTACTTC.

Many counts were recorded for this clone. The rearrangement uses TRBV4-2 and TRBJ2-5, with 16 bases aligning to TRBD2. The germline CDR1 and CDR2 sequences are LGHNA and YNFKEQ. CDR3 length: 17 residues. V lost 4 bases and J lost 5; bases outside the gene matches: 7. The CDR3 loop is CASSLGTSGGAEETQYF. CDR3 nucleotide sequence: TGTGCCAGCAGCCTAGGGACTAGCGGGGGGGCCGAGGAGACCCAGTACTTC.

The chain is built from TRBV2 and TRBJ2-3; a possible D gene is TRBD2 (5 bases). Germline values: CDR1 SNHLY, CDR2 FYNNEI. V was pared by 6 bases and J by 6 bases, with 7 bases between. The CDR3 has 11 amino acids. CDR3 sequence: CASSSGDTQYF. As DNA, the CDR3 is TGTGCCAGCAGCTCGGGGGATACGCAGTATTTT. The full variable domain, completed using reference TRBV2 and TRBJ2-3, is EPEVTQTPSHQVTQMGQEVILRCVPISNHLYFYWYRQILGQKVEFLVSFYNNEISEKSEIFDDQFSVERPDGSNFTLKIRSTKLEDSAMYFCASSSGDTQYFGPGTRLTVL.

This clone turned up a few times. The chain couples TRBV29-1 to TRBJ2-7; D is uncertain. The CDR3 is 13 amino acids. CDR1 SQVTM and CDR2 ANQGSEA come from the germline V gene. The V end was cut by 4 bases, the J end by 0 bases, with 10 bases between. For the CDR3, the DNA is TGCAGCGTTGTTTTGGTTTCCTCCTACGAGCAGTACTTC. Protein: CSVVLVSSYEQYF.

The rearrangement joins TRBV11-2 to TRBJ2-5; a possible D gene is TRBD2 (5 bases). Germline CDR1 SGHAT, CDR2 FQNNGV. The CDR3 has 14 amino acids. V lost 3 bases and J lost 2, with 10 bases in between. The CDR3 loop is CASSLGSRQETQYF. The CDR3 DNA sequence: TGTGCCAGCAGCTTGGGGAGCCGGCAAGAGACCCAGTACTTC.

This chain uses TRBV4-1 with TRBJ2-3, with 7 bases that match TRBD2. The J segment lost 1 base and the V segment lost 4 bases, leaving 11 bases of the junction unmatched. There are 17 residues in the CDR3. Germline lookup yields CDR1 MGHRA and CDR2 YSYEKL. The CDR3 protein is CASSPPDSSGGTDTQYF. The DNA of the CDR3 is TGCGCCAGCAGCCCCCCAGACTCGAGCGGGGGCACAGATACGCAGTATTTT.

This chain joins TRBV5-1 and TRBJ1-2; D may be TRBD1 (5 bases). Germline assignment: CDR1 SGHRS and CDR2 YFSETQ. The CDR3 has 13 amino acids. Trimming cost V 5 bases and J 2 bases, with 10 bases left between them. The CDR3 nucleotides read TGCGCCAGCAGGACAGAGGGAAACTATGGCTACACCTTC. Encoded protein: CASRTEGNYGYTF. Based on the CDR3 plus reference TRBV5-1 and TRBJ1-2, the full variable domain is KAGVTQTPRYLIKTRGQQVTLSCSPISGHRSVSWYQQTPGQGLQFLFEYFSETQRNKGNFPGRFSGRQFSNSRSEMNVSTLELGDSALYLCASRTEGNYGYTFGSGTRLTVV.

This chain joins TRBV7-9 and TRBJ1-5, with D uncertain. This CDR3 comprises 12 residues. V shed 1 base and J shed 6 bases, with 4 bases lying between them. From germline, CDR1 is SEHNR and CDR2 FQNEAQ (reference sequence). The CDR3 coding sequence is TGTGCCAGCAGCTTAGAGGGTCAGCCCCAGCATTTT. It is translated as CASSLEGQPQHF.

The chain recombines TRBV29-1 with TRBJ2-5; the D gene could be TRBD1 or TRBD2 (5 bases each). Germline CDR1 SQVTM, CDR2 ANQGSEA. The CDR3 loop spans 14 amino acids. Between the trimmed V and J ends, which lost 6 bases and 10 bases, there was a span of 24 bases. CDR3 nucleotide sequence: TGCAGCGTCCCAATTACCGGGACCTCAAGGGGCCAGTACTTC. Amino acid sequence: CSVPITGTSRGQYF.

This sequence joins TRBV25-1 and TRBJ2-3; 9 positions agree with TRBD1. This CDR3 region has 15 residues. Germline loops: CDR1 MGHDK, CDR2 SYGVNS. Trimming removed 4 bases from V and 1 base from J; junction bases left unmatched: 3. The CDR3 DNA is TGTGCCAGCAGTGCCTGGACAGGGGGCACAGATACGCAGTATTTT. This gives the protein CASSAWTGGTDTQYF.

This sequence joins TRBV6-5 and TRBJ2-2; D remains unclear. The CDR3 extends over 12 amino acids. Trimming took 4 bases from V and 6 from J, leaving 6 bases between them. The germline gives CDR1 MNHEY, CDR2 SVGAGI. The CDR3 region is CASSSVSGELFF. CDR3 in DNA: TGTGCCAGCAGTTCTGTCTCCGGGGAGCTGTTTTTT.

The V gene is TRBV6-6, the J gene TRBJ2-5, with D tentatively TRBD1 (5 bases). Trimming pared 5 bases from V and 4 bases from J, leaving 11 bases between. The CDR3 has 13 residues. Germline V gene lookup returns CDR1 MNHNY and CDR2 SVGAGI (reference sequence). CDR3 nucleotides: TGTGCCAGCAGTCCCAGGGATGCAGAGACCCAGTACTTC. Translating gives CASSPRDAETQYF.

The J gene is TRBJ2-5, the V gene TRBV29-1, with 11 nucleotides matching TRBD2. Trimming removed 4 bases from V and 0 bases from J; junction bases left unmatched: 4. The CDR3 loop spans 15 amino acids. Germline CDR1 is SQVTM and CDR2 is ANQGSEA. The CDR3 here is CSVGLAGMYQETQYF. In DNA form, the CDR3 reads TGCAGCGTTGGACTAGCGGGGATGTACCAAGAGACCCAGTACTTC.

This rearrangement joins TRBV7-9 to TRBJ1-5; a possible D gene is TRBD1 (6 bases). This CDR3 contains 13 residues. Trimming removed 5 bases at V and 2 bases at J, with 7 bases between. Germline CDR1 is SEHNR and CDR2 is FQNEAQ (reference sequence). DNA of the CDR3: TGTGCCAGCAGCAGGGGGGGCAATCAGCCCCAGCATTTT. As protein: CASSRGGNQPQHF.

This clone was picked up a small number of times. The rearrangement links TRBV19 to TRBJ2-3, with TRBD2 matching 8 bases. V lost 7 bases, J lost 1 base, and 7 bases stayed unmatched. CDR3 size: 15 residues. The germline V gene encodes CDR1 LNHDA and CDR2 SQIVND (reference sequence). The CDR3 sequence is CASTGGGRRTDTQYF. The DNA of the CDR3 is TGTGCCAGTACGGGCGGGGGGCGTCGCACAGATACGCAGTATTTT.

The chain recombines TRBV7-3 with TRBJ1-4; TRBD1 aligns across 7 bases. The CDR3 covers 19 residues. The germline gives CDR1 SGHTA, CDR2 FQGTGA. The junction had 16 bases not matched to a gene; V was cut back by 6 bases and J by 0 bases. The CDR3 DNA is TGTGCCAGCAGAACCCACAGGGGTCGTGACCCTGCAACTAATGAAAAACTGTTTTTT. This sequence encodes CASRTHRGRDPATNEKLFF. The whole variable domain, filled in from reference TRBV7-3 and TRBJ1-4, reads GAGVSQTPSNKVTEKGKYVELRCDPISGHTALYWYRQSLGQGPEFLIYFQGTGAADDSGLPNDRFFAVRPEGSVSTLKIQRTERGDSAVYLCASRTHRGRDPATNEKLFFGSGTQLSVL.

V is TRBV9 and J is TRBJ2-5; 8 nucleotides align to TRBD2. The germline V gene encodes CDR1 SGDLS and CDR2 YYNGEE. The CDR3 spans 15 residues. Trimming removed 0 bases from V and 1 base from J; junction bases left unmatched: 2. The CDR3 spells CASSVGGGPQETQYF. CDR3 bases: TGTGCCAGCAGCGTAGGCGGGGGGCCCCAAGAGACCCAGTACTTC.

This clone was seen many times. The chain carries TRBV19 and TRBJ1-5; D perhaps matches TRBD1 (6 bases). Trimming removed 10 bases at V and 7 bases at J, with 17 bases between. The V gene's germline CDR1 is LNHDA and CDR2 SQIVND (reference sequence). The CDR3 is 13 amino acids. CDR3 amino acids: CATGTRGVQPQHF. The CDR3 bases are TGTGCCACCGGGACAAGAGGGGTCCAGCCCCAGCATTTT. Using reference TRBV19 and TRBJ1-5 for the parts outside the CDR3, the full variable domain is DGGITQSPKYLFRKEGQNVTLSCEQNLNHDAMYWYRQDPGQGLRLIYYSQIVNDFQKGDIAEGYSVSREKKESFPLTVTSAQKNPTAFYLCATGTRGVQPQHFGDGTRLSIL.

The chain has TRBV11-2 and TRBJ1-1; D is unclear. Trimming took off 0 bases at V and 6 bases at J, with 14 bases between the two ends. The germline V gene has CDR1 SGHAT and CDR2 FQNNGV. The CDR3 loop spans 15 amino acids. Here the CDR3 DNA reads TGTGCCAGCAGCTTAGATCCTTTTACTTTGTCTGAAGCTTTCTTT. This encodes CASSLDPFTLSEAFF.

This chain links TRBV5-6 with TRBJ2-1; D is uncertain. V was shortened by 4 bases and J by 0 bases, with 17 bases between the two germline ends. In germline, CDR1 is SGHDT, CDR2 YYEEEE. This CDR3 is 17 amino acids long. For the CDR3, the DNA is TGTGCCAGCAGCCCGGTTAAAGCCCCTGGCTCCTACAATGAGCAGTTCTTC. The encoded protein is CASSPVKAPGSYNEQFF.